A selection of T cell receptor beta chains follows, all from one sample in a study of shared clonotypes between healthy human individuals. Measured with immunoSEQ multiplex PCR; TCRdb has only the in-frame clones, and not every one. The sample carries about 2.1 million clones, around 95% recorded once. The specimen sequenced was naive CD8+ T cells from PBMCs. These receptors originate from a man aged 18 to 35 in good health. Some clones in this sample may be carry-over from other donors' samples. Both conserved end residues are part of each CDR3. Fields, in order: D gene, V gene, J gene, clone size, CDR3 protein, CDR3 DNA. D genes are given only for firm matches. Clone size appears in some rows only: once, few, many, or a class for an expanded clone.

D: NA
V: TRBV27
J: TRBJ1-4
size: NA
CDR3: CASSFAPGGNEKLFF
DNA: TGTGCCAGCAGTTTCGCCCCTGGGGGCAATGAAAAACTGTTTTTT

D: TRBD2
V: TRBV28
J: TRBJ2-1
size: NA
CDR3: CASSFWAGDFSGNEQFF
DNA: TGTGCCAGCAGTTTTTGGGCGGGAGACTTTTCTGGTAATGAGCAGTTCTTC

D: NA
V: TRBV4-2
J: TRBJ2-2
size: NA
CDR3: CASSQDYIATGELFF
DNA: TGTGCCAGCAGCCAAGATTACATTGCCACCGGGGAGCTGTTTTTT

D: TRBD1
V: TRBV14
J: TRBJ2-7
size: once
CDR3: CASRETGVGYEQYF
DNA: TGTGCCAGCAGAGAGACAGGGGTCGGATACGAGCAGTACTTC

D: NA
V: TRBV15
J: TRBJ2-3
size: NA
CDR3: CATSRDDADTQYF
DNA: TGTGCCACCAGCAGAGATGACGCAGATACGCAGTATTTT

D: NA
V: TRBV4-2
J: TRBJ2-7
size: NA
CDR3: CASSPPNDDEQYF
DNA: TGTGCCAGCAGCCCCCCAAACGATGACGAGCAGTACTTC

D: NA
V: TRBV10-3
J: TRBJ2-5
size: NA
CDR3: CAISVTQGRKETQYF
DNA: TGTGCCATCAGTGTGACCCAGGGTCGGAAAGAGACCCAGTACTTC

D: NA
V: TRBV7-2
J: TRBJ2-3
size: NA
CDR3: CASSFPLSNGDTQYF
DNA: TGTGCCAGCAGCTTTCCGCTGTCTAATGGCGATACGCAGTATTTT

D: NA
V: TRBV6-5
J: TRBJ1-1
size: NA
CDR3: CASSYSTRLEAFF
DNA: TGTGCCAGCAGTTACTCGACCAGGCTGGAAGCTTTCTTT

D: TRBD2
V: TRBV9
J: TRBJ2-2
size: NA
CDR3: CASSSALGRANTGELFF
DNA: TGTGCCAGCAGCTCCGCCCTGGGGAGGGCCAACACCGGGGAGCTGTTTTTT

D: NA
V: TRBV30
J: TRBJ2-3
size: NA
CDR3: CAWSVGQSTDTQYF
DNA: TGTGCCTGGAGTGTGGGACAAAGCACAGATACGCAGTATTTT

D: NA
V: TRBV19
J: TRBJ1-5
size: NA
CDR3: CASSTTVTNQPQHF
DNA: TGTGCCAGTAGTACGACAGTCACCAATCAGCCCCAGCATTTT

D: NA
V: TRBV14
J: TRBJ1-1
size: NA
CDR3: CASSRLRAGREGTEAFF
DNA: TGTGCCAGCAGCCGCCTGAGGGCAGGGCGCGAAGGCACTGAAGCTTTCTTT

D: NA
V: TRBV14
J: TRBJ2-7
size: NA
CDR3: CASSQFRWIEQYF
DNA: TGTGCCAGCAGCCAATTTCGTTGGATCGAGCAGTACTTC

D: NA
V: TRBV27
J: TRBJ2-2
size: NA
CDR3: CASSFPNTGELFF
DNA: TGTGCCAGCAGTTTCCCCAACACCGGGGAGCTGTTTTTT

D: NA
V: TRBV7-9
J: TRBJ1-2
size: NA
CDR3: CASSLEPHITVF
DNA: TGTGCCAGCAGCTTAGAGCCCCATATTACTGTCTTC

D: TRBD2
V: TRBV7-2
J: TRBJ2-7
size: NA
CDR3: CASSLLLAGSTQHF
DNA: TGTGCCAGCAGCTTATTACTAGCGGGAAGTACTCAGCACTTC

D: TRBD2
V: TRBV27
J: TRBJ2-7
size: NA
CDR3: CASSTGTSASEQYF
DNA: TGTGCCAGCAGTACCGGGACTAGCGCGTCCGAGCAGTACTTC

D: NA
V: TRBV9
J: TRBJ2-7
size: NA
CDR3: CASSAGFGEQYF
DNA: TGTGCCAGCAGCGCCGGGTTTGGGGAGCAGTACTTC

D: NA
V: TRBV1
J: TRBJ1-1
size: NA
CDR3: CTSSRIPMNTEAFF
DNA: TGCACCAGCAGCCGTATCCCTATGAACACTGAAGCTTTCTTT

D: NA
V: TRBV7-8
J: TRBJ2-7
size: NA
CDR3: CASSVGGPYEQYF
DNA: TGTGCCAGCAGCGTAGGTGGCCCCTACGAGCAGTACTTC

D: NA
V: TRBV4-3
J: TRBJ2-1
size: NA
CDR3: CASSQGMGGYNEQFF
DNA: TGCGCCAGCAGCCAAGGAATGGGGGGATACAATGAGCAGTTCTTC

D: NA
V: TRBV4-1
J: TRBJ2-1
size: NA
CDR3: CASSQTPGGNEQFF
DNA: TGCGCCAGCAGCCAAACGCCAGGTGGTAATGAGCAGTTCTTC

D: NA
V: TRBV19
J: TRBJ1-1
size: NA
CDR3: CASSPTGYEAFF
DNA: TGTGCCAGTAGTCCGACAGGATATGAAGCTTTCTTT

D: NA
V: TRBV7-8
J: TRBJ1-1
size: NA
CDR3: CASSLANREYTEAFF
DNA: TGTGCCAGCAGCTTAGCAAACAGGGAGTACACTGAAGCTTTCTTT

D: NA
V: TRBV2
J: TRBJ2-7
size: NA
CDR3: CASSEYLSSYEQYF
DNA: TGTGCCAGCAGTGAGTACCTGAGCTCCTACGAGCAGTACTTC

D: NA
V: TRBV28
J: TRBJ1-3
size: NA
CDR3: CASNPGFSGNTIYF
DNA: TGTGCCAGCAACCCCGGGTTCTCTGGAAACACCATATATTTT

D: TRBD2
V: TRBV10-3
J: TRBJ2-3
size: NA
CDR3: CAIRAGTSGRHTDTQYF
DNA: TGTGCCATCAGGGCCGGGACTAGCGGGAGGCACACAGATACGCAGTATTTT

D: TRBD1
V: TRBV11-2
J: TRBJ1-2
size: NA
CDR3: CASSPFAGQGLDYGYTF
DNA: TGTGCCAGCAGCCCCTTTGCGGGACAGGGGCTGGACTATGGCTACACCTTC

D: NA
V: TRBV10-1
J: TRBJ1-1
size: once
CDR3: CASSESIAREPTTEAFF
DNA: TGCGCCAGCAGTGAGTCGATAGCTCGGGAGCCAACAACTGAAGCTTTCTTT

D: TRBD2
V: TRBV9
J: TRBJ2-1
size: NA
CDR3: CASSSTSGSSYNEQFF
DNA: TGTGCCAGCAGCTCTACTAGCGGGAGCTCCTACAATGAGCAGTTCTTC

D: TRBD1
V: TRBV25-1
J: TRBJ1-1
size: NA
CDR3: CASSDFPGTGGNTEAFF
DNA: TGTGCTAGCAGTGACTTCCCCGGGACAGGGGGCAACACTGAAGCTTTCTTT

D: TRBD1
V: TRBV27
J: TRBJ2-7
size: NA
CDR3: CASTTQGPGGGEQYF
DNA: TGTGCCAGCACCACCCAGGGCCCAGGGGGTGGAGAGCAGTACTTC

D: NA
V: TRBV9
J: TRBJ2-6
size: NA
CDR3: CASSFSRGGPGANVLTF
DNA: TGTGCCAGCAGCTTCAGTAGAGGGGGGCCCGGGGCCAACGTCCTGACTTTC

D: NA
V: TRBV6-1
J: TRBJ2-5
size: NA
CDR3: CASTTGVRETQYF
DNA: TGTGCCAGCACAACGGGAGTCCGGGAGACCCAGTACTTC

D: NA
V: TRBV10-3
J: TRBJ1-5
size: NA
CDR3: CAISAGTPSNQPQHF
DNA: TGTGCCATCAGCGCCGGGACACCTAGCAATCAGCCCCAGCATTTT

D: NA
V: TRBV28
J: TRBJ2-5
size: NA
CDR3: CASSPSLETQYF
DNA: TGTGCCAGCAGCCCGTCTTTAGAGACCCAGTACTTC

D: NA
V: TRBV27
J: TRBJ2-3
size: once
CDR3: CASSLSKRRTDTQYF
DNA: TGTGCCAGCAGTTTATCCAAGCGCCGCACAGATACGCAGTATTTT

D: NA
V: TRBV14
J: TRBJ2-1
size: NA
CDR3: CASSQGPYNEQFF
DNA: TGTGCCAGCAGCCAAGGCCCCTACAATGAGCAGTTCTTC

D: TRBD2
V: TRBV11-2
J: TRBJ2-1
size: NA
CDR3: CASSLGGLAGNEQFF
DNA: TGTGCCAGCAGCTTGGGGGGACTAGCGGGAAATGAGCAGTTCTTC

D: NA
V: TRBV4-1
J: TRBJ2-7
size: NA
CDR3: CASSQGILPRLIYEQYF
DNA: TGCGCCAGCAGCCAAGGTATTCTCCCCCGTTTGATCTACGAGCAGTACTTC

D: TRBD2
V: TRBV5-1
J: TRBJ2-3
size: NA
CDR3: CASSLTPSGKDTQYF
DNA: TGCGCCAGCAGCTTGACTCCTAGCGGGAAGGATACGCAGTATTTT

D: TRBD2
V: TRBV7-2
J: TRBJ2-5
size: NA
CDR3: CASSSRAGDQETQYF
DNA: TGTGCCAGCAGCTCCCGCGCGGGGGACCAAGAGACCCAGTACTTC

D: NA
V: TRBV7-9
J: TRBJ2-3
size: NA
CDR3: CASSSSTDTQYF
DNA: TGTGCCAGCAGCTCCTCCACAGATACGCAGTATTTT

D: NA
V: TRBV10-1
J: TRBJ2-3
size: NA
CDR3: CASSDPGGTDTQYF
DNA: TGCGCCAGCAGTGACCCCGGCGGCACAGATACGCAGTATTTT

D: TRBD1
V: TRBV5-1
J: TRBJ1-2
size: NA
CDR3: CASSWGVQTGGSYGYTF
DNA: TGCGCCAGCAGCTGGGGTGTCCAGACAGGGGGCTCCTATGGCTACACCTTC

D: TRBD1
V: TRBV4-3
J: TRBJ2-2
size: NA
CDR3: CASSQDFRDRELTGELFF
DNA: TGCGCCAGCAGCCAAGATTTCCGGGACAGGGAATTAACCGGGGAGCTGTTTTTT

D: NA
V: TRBV28
J: TRBJ1-3
size: NA
CDR3: CASSPKTGYSGNTIYF
DNA: TGTGCCAGCAGTCCTAAAACAGGGTACTCTGGAAACACCATATATTTT

D: NA
V: TRBV5-1
J: TRBJ2-7
size: NA
CDR3: CASSGGPQGSTYEQYF
DNA: TGCGCCAGCAGCGGGGGCCCACAGGGATCGACCTACGAGCAGTACTTC

D: NA
V: TRBV11-2
J: TRBJ1-2
size: once
CDR3: CASSSGHHGYTF
DNA: TGTGCCAGCAGCTCAGGACACCATGGCTACACCTTC